These 6 T cell receptor beta chains came from one sample sequenced in a study of blood T cell repertoires in COVID-19. The table came from immunoSEQ multiplex PCR; TCRdb's copy has only in-frame clones and leaves some out. Of about 250,000 clones detected, roughly 91% appear once; the ten largest clones hold around 0.84%. The sample consisted of peripheral blood. These TCRs come from a young man with acute or convalescent COVID-19.

The rearrangement uses TRBV5-1 and TRBJ1-6, with TRBD1 as a possible D gene (5 bases). The CDR3 has 15 amino acids. Germline V gene sequence: CDR1 SGHRS, CDR2 YFSETQ. Trimming removed 5 bases from V and 10 bases from J, with 19 bases in between. DNA of the CDR3: TGCGCCAGCAGGGATTACGGCGGGGGGAACTCACCCCTCCACTTT. Protein sequence: CASRDYGGGNSPLHF.

This chain connects TRBV9 to TRBJ2-1; TRBD1 agrees at 8 bases. Germline assignment: CDR1 SGDLS and CDR2 YYNGEE. This CDR3 region has 15 residues. J lost 5 bases, V lost 3 bases, and 7 bases had no gene match. The CDR3 region is CASSAWTGYDNEQFF. The CDR3 coding sequence is TGTGCCAGCAGCGCGTGGACAGGGTATGACAATGAGCAGTTCTTC.

The chain uses TRBV6-6 and TRBJ1-2; 7 bases align to TRBD1. Germline V lookup: CDR1 MNHNY, CDR2 SVGAGI (reference sequence). After removal of 2 bases from V and 5 bases from J, the junction contained 11 bases not matched to a gene. The CDR3 is made up of 16 amino acids. CDR3 DNA: TGTGCCAGCAGTTACGGCGAGACAGGGATCTCGTATGGCTACACCTTC. The encoded protein is CASSYGETGISYGYTF.

The chain uses TRBV11-3 and TRBJ2-7; unclear D gene. The CDR3 loop spans 13 amino acids. From germline, CDR1 is SGHNT and CDR2 YENEEA. V lost 1 base and J 2 bases, leaving 6 bases between the germline ends. CDR3 in DNA: TGTGCCAGCAGCTTAGGCGGCACCTACGAGCAGTACTTC. Translated, it gives CASSLGGTYEQYF. The full variable domain, rest sourced from reference TRBV11-3 and TRBJ2-7, is EAGVVQSPRYKIIEKKQPVAFWCNPISGHNTLYWYLQNLGQGPELLIRYENEEAVDDSQLPKDRFSAERLKGVDSTLKIQPAELGDSAVYLCASSLGGTYEQYFGPGTRLTVT.

This clone has just a few counts. The V gene is TRBV30, the J gene TRBJ2-5, with D hard to call. Germline-derived CDR1 and CDR2 are GTSNPN and SVGIG (reference sequence). This CDR3 spans 14 amino acids. V shed 7 bases and J shed 9 bases, with 24 bases lying between them. The CDR3 spells CASSTPAGRLPQYF. CDR3 coding DNA: TGTGCCTCCTCAACCCCCGCCGGTAGATTGCCCCAGTACTTC.

V is TRBV27 and J is TRBJ1-4; D not certain. Deletions cut 6 bases from V and 0 bases from J, with 5 bases between. The CDR3 runs 13 residues. Germline values: CDR1 MNHEY, CDR2 SMNVEV (reference sequence). CDR3 sequence: CASREPTNEKLFF. The DNA for the CDR3 is TGTGCCAGCAGGGAGCCAACTAATGAAAAACTGTTTTTT. The full variable domain, with the rest looked up from reference TRBV27 and TRBJ1-4, is EAQVTQNPRYLITVTGKKLTVTCSQNMNHEYMSWYRQDPGLGLRQIYYSMNVEVTDKGDVPEGYKVSRKEKRNFPLILESPSPNQTSLYFCASREPTNEKLFFGSGTQLSVL.